The sequence of this T cell receptor beta chain was determined in a study of CD8 T cells in Susac syndrome. The ends lost 3 bases at V and 4 bases at J; junction bases unmatched: 17. The CDR3 runs to 22 residues. Per germline, CDR1 LNHNV and CDR2 YYDKDF (reference sequence). The sequenced target, TCR beta, came from blood CD8+ and CD4+ T cells. Matching for age and sex applied to the controls, who were healthy donors. The CD8+ and CD4+ T cells were negatively isolated, with the TEMRA cells enriched by FACS. RNA was extracted with the RNeasy kit, and a quantity of roughly 0.5 to 1 ug was reverse transcribed using random hexamers. An immunoSEQ multiplex PCR generated amplified TCR beta CDR3 products spanning 54 Vbeta and 13 Jbeta. Via MiXCR, TCRdb re-called the immunoSEQ multiplex PCR reads, giving one row per CDR3 protein. The data contain 100,000 or so distinct CDR3 sequences, about nine tenths of them singletons.

The chain is built from TRBV15 and TRBJ2-2, with 16 bases fitting TRBD2. The receptor's source is a human donor in good health. Sequencing used CD4+ T cells from PBMCs. The CDR3 is CATSSLRSGGTSGGATTGELFF. CDR3 nucleotide sequence: TGTGCCACCAGCAGTCTACGCTCAGGGGGGACTAGCGGGGGGGCCACCACCGGGGAGCTGTTTTTT.